A single sample gave rise to the 14 T cell receptor beta chains below, sequenced in a study of T cells in Graves' hyperthyroidism and ophthalmopathy. Authors of the study amplified TCR beta CDR3 regions from RNA transcripts. An initial round of RT-PCR targeting the TCR CDR3 relied on the HTBI primer set. TCRdb fed the multiplex PCR reads into MiXCR, producing one record per CDR3 protein. This table has 200,000 to 250,000 distinct CDR3 sequences, 15% to 20% appearing once. Sample: blood. The receptors derive from a man in his fifties or sixties with Graves' hyperthyroidism.

This clonotype was recorded many times. The chain combines TRBV6-6 with TRBJ2-1; 10 nucleotides agree with TRBD2. The CDR3 totals 17 residues. V shed 2 bases, J shed 5 bases, and the junction held 9 bases outside the gene matches. The germline V gene has CDR1 MNHNY and CDR2 SVGAGI (reference sequence). For the CDR3, the DNA is TGTGCCAGCAGTTACCCGGCTAGCGGGAGTGCTAACAATGAGCAGTTCTTC. Translated: CASSYPASGSANNEQFF.

To note about this clonotype: Being one base from a much bigger clone, this may be a read error. A read error is likely, as this CDR3 ends without the conserved phenylalanine or tryptophan. The V call is TRBV7-3, the J call TRBJ1-1; no reliable D call. V was shortened by 5 bases and J by 0 bases, with 7 bases between the two germline ends. Germline values: CDR1 SGHTA, CDR2 FQGTGA. CDR3 length: 13 amino acids. CDR3 DNA sequence: TGTGCCAGCAGCGCCTTAATGAACACTGAAGCTTTCCTT. Translated: CASSALMNTEAFL.

CDR3 sequence: CASSPLGYTDTQYF. CDR3 DNA: TGTGCCAGCAGTCCCCTCGGATATACAGATACGCAGTATTTT. The chain is built from TRBV27 and TRBJ2-3; D uncertain. V was shortened by 5 bases and J by 3 bases, with 12 bases between the two germline ends. There are 14 residues in the CDR3. Germline V gives CDR1 MNHEY, CDR2 SMNVEV (reference sequence).

As for this clonotype: Sequence at one end of the junction differs from germline and may be a read error. This CDR3 is CTSSLIGQGGNTIYF. CDR3 sequence (DNA): TGTACCAGCAGTTTGATTGGACAGGGTGGAAACACCATATATTTT. The genes are TRBV28 and TRBJ1-3; 8 bases are shared with TRBD1. In germline, CDR1 is MDHEN, CDR2 SYDVKM. The CDR3 is 15 amino acids. Full variable domain (remainder filled in from reference TRBV28 and TRBJ1-3): DVKVTQSSRYLVKRTGEKVFLECVQDMDHENMFWYRQDPGLGLRLIYFSYDVKMKEKGDIPEGYSVSREKKERFSLILESASTNQTSMYLCTSSLIGQGGNTIYFGEGSWLTVV.

This clonotype has ten or more counts. V gene TRBV6-2 or TRBV6-3 combines with J gene TRBJ1-2; a possible D gene is TRBD1 (6 bases). The CDR3 loop spans 13 amino acids. From germline, CDR1 is MNHEY and CDR2 SVGEGT. The V and J ends lost 6 bases and 1 base respectively, with 9 bases between them. The CDR3 reads CASSRTDNYGYTF. The CDR3, as DNA: TGTGCCAGCAGCCGGACAGATAACTATGGCTACACCTTC.

This clonotype was recorded at least ten times. This chain joins TRBV6-5 and TRBJ2-1; no clear D gene. Germline values: CDR1 MNHEY, CDR2 SVGAGI. The CDR3 contains 14 residues. The ends were cut back, 0 bases at V and 9 bases at J, with 12 bases in the middle. The CDR3, as DNA: TGTGCCAGCAGTTACTCAGAGGCCGGCCGTGAGCAGTTCTTC. It is translated as CASSYSEAGREQFF.

The genes are TRBV2 and TRBJ2-7, with 8 bases matching TRBD1. The junction had 11 bases not matched to a gene; V was cut back by 8 bases and J by 5 bases. The CDR3 covers 14 residues. Germline CDR1 reads SNHLY; CDR2 reads FYNNEI. CDR3 amino acids: CASAMTGDFHEQYF. CDR3 DNA: TGTGCCAGCGCCATGACAGGGGATTTCCACGAGCAGTACTTC. Using reference TRBV2 and TRBJ2-7 for the parts outside the CDR3, the full variable domain is EPEVTQTPSHQVTQMGQEVILRCVPISNHLYFYWYRQILGQKVEFLVSFYNNEISEKSEIFDDQFSVERPDGSNFTLKIRSTKLEDSAMYFCASAMTGDFHEQYFGPGTRLTVT.

This clonotype has just a few counts. The chain couples TRBV19 to TRBJ1-1; no definite D call. The CDR3 is 15 residues long. Germline loops: CDR1 LNHDA, CDR2 SQIVND (reference sequence). V lost 3 bases and J lost 1, with 12 bases in between. The CDR3: CASSIAGTPNTEAFF. CDR3 in DNA: TGTGCCAGTAGTATCGCAGGCACCCCGAACACTGAAGCTTTCTTT.

The chain uses TRBV13 and TRBJ2-1; D possibly corresponds to TRBD1 (5 bases). The CDR3 contains 17 residues. Trimming stripped 0 bases from V and 0 bases from J, with 12 bases between. The germline CDR1 and CDR2 sequences are PRHDT and FYEKMQ (reference sequence). This CDR3 reads CASSLGGVLDSYNEQFF. The CDR3 nucleotides are TGTGCCAGCAGCTTAGGAGGGGTTCTAGACTCCTACAATGAGCAGTTCTTC.

This clonotype was picked up many times. The chain recombines TRBV5-1 with TRBJ2-7; 7 bases are shared with TRBD2. V shed 4 bases, J shed 5 bases, and the junction held 9 bases outside the gene matches. Germline loops: CDR1 SGHRS, CDR2 YFSETQ. The CDR3 totals 14 residues. As DNA, the CDR3 is TGCGCCAGCAGCCGGTCTAGCGGCCTGGACGAGCAGTACTTC. It specifies CASSRSSGLDEQYF.

This clonotype was counted ten times or more. The rearrangement joins TRBV20-1 to TRBJ2-4, with D possibly TRBD2 on 5 matching bases. Deletions cut 5 bases from V and 2 bases from J, with 10 bases between. Per germline, CDR1 DFQATT and CDR2 SNEGSKA (reference sequence). The CDR3 extends over 13 amino acids. The CDR3 region is CSAPYGTKNIQYF. DNA of the CDR3: TGCAGTGCTCCGTACGGGACCAAAAACATTCAGTACTTC.

The genes are TRBV20-1 and TRBJ1-5, with TRBD1 as a possible D gene (6 bases). This CDR3 has 14 amino acids. CDR1 is DFQATT, CDR2 SNEGSKA, per germline (reference sequence). Trimming took off 2 bases at V and 13 bases at J, with 21 bases between the two ends. CDR3 amino acids: CSARTGGGAGLQHF. CDR3 in DNA: TGCAGTGCTAGAACTGGGGGGGGCGCAGGGCTGCAGCATTTT.

In regard to this clonotype: Since a much larger clone is just one base distant, this may be a read error. The chain couples TRBV5-8 to TRBJ2-5; D not resolved. CDR1 SGHTS and CDR2 YDEGEE come from the germline V gene. Deletions cut 1 base from V and 3 bases from J, with 7 bases between. The CDR3 runs to 13 residues. This CDR3 reads CASSLRAEETQYF. Written as DNA, the CDR3 is TGTGCCAGCAGCTTGAGGGCAGAAGAGACCCAGTACTTC.

The gene calls are TRBV5-5 and TRBJ1-5, with TRBD1 matching over 12 bases. Germline CDR1 reads SGHKS; CDR2 reads YYEKEE (reference sequence). The V gene end was trimmed by 4 bases and the J gene end by 3 bases; junction bases not matched to a gene: 8. The CDR3 sequence is 17 residues long. CDR3 nucleotides: TGTGCCAGCAGCGCAGCCGGGACAGGGGGCTTCAATCAGCCCCAGCATTTT. The encoded protein is CASSAAGTGGFNQPQHF.